This paragraph covers one T cell receptor (beta chain) sequence. Its antigen remains unknown. One junction end does not reproduce the germline sequence, and a read error may be involved. This entry belongs to a study of T-cell memory formation after mild COVID-19. Study overall: TCR clusters mostly belonged to single donors. Study-wide results and caveats: Chiefly within CM and EM were the contracting CD4+ clones; CD8+ ones were within EMRA. Whereas later expanders leaned CD4+, clones contracting day 15 to 85 showed a balanced CD4/CD8 makeup.

The germline V gene encodes CDR1 SSHAT and CDR2 FNYEAQ (reference sequence). The CDR3 is 13 amino acids. After 5'RACE with constant-segment primers, TCR alpha and TCR beta cDNA libraries carrying sample barcodes and UMIs were obtained. Via MiXCR, TCRdb re-called the 5' RACE reads, giving one row per CDR3 protein. The sample lists approximately 500,000 distinct CDR3 sequences; about 23% were seen once. The origin of this receptor is an adult woman who had mild COVID-19 (a few samples of this study predate the infection). Cell type and time point are not known. The chain employs TRBV7-7 and TRBJ2-5, with D perhaps TRBD1 or TRBD2 (5 bases each). The sequenced sample was PBMCs or a T cell subset sorted from them (not recorded which). CDR3 protein: CASSSRGAETQYF. The DNA for the CDR3 is TGTGCTAGCAGCTCGAGGGGAGCAGAGACCCAGTACTTC.